Here is one T cell receptor beta chain with its context. This specimen belongs to a study of blood T cell repertoires in COVID-19. CDR1 is LNHDA and CDR2 is SQIVND in the germline V gene (reference sequence). The CDR3 is 13 amino acids. V was trimmed by 8 bases and J by 0 bases, leaving 8 bases between them. Those enrolled, adults aged about 18 to 89 years, came from under 25 US areas. Assignments of participants to cohorts depended upon their own reported clinical history. Produced via immunoSEQ multiplex PCR; TCRdb's table is partial and in-frame only. The sample shows a few hundred thousand clones, approximately 89% of them seen only once.

V gene TRBV19 combines with J gene TRBJ2-1; unclear D gene. Sequencing was performed on PBMCs or T cells enriched from blood (not recorded which). The TCR was taken from a woman in her thirties or forties who had recovered from COVID-19. The CDR3 reads CASRRSSYNEQFF. The DNA of the CDR3 is TGTGCCAGTCGCCGGAGCTCCTACAATGAGCAGTTCTTC.